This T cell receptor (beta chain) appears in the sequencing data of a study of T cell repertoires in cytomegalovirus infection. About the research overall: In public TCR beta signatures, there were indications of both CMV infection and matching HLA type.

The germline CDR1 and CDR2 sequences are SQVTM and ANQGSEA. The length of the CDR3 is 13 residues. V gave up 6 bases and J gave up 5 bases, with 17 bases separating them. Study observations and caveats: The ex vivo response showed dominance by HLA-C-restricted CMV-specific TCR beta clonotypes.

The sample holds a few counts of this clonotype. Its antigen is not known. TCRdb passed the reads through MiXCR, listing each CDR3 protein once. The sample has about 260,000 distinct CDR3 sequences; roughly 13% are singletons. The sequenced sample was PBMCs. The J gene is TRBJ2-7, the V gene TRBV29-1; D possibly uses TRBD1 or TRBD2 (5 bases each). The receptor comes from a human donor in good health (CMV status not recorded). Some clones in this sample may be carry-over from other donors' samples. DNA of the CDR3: TGCAGCGTAGATTTTGGGGGTTTCGACGAGCAGTACTTC. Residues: CSVDFGGFDEQYF.